The present TCR beta chain was sequenced within a study of blood T cell repertoires in COVID-19. Some clones are missing from TCRdb's copy, which holds only in-frame ones; the method was immunoSEQ multiplex PCR. The sample consists of 200,000 to 250,000 clones, roughly 85% of them appearing once. Trimming removed 5 bases from V and 4 bases from J; junction bases left unmatched: 11. Germline lookup yields CDR1 LNHDA and CDR2 SQIVND (reference sequence). The CDR3 spans 16 residues. This receptor was identified in a woman aged 50 to 60 with acute COVID-19. This sequence joins TRBV19 and TRBJ2-3; 8 nucleotides match TRBD1. Sequences were obtained from PBMCs or T cells enriched from blood (not recorded which). This CDR3 is CASSFRQGWQADTQYF. The CDR3 nucleotides read TGTGCCAGTAGTTTCCGACAGGGGTGGCAGGCAGATACGCAGTATTTT.